This TCR beta chain was sequenced in a study of glioma-infiltrating T cells. The wider study: Samples included WHO grade II oligodendrogliomas or astrocytomas and initial-diagnosis grade IV glioblastomas.

The CDR3 covers 12 residues. Trimming took 8 bases from V and 4 from J, leaving 9 bases between them. CDR1 and CDR2 from the germline V gene are SNHLY and FYNNEI. The sample holds a few counts of this clonotype. The iRepertoire nested amplicon-rescue multiplex PCR amplified TCR alpha and beta CDR3s from RNA. TCRdb recomputed calls from the multiplex PCR reads with MiXCR, one row per CDR3 protein. The sample yields 300,000 to 400,000 distinct CDR3 sequences, roughly two fifths seen once. The chain employs TRBV2 and TRBJ1-3; D unresolved. The receptor was derived from a human donor with low-grade glioma or glioblastoma, undergoing nonglioma brain surgery, or in good health (not recorded which). Sequencing input: glioma tissue, nonneoplastic brain tissue, or PBMCs (not recorded which). The CDR3 nucleotides are TGTGCCAGCGGCCGGGAAGGAAACACCATATATTTT. It yields the protein CASGREGNTIYF.